This T cell receptor (beta chain) is from a study of OX40 agonist ivuxolimab in advanced cancers. Study-level background: The patients' treatment was ivuxolimab, an agonistic anti-OX40 (CD134) antibody. At 82.7% male, the cohort had a mean age of about 60 years, ranging from about 20 to 80. Partial responses were achieved by three patients: one hepatocellular carcinoma, two cutaneous melanoma. The study, taken as a whole, reports: In general, CD8+ T cells held more expanded clones than CD4+ did, on average.

Sequencing was performed with immunoSEQ multiplex PCR; in TCRdb, only in-frame clones are kept and a portion is missing. In the table there are about 75,000 clones, about 86% of which are singletons. With respect to this clone: Antigen unknown.

The clonotype was recovered from an adult with an advanced solid tumor such as melanoma, head and neck, liver or kidney cancer. The sample in question was CD4+ or CD8+ T cells sorted from blood, obtained in a trial of the OX40 agonist ivuxolimab.

CDR3 in amino acids: CASSLWGDGSTDTQYF. In DNA form, the CDR3 reads TGTGCCAGCAGCTTATGGGGGGATGGAAGTACAGATACGCAGTATTTT. This chain joins TRBV7-9 and TRBJ2-3; a weak D match, TRBD2 (6 bases). Trimming removed 2 bases at V and 3 bases at J, with 15 bases between. CDR3 size: 16 residues. Looked up from germline, CDR1 is SEHNR and CDR2 is FQNEAQ (reference sequence).